Here is one TCR beta chain with its context. Trimming cost V 0 bases and J 7 bases, with 15 bases left between them. The CDR3 is 14 residues long. Germline V gene lookup returns CDR1 GTSNPN and CDR2 SVGIG (reference sequence). The sample belongs to a study of T cell changes during pregnancy in multiple sclerosis. Assay used: immunoSEQ multiplex PCR; TCRdb lists only in-frame clones, some missing. The sample lists roughly 100,000 clones; 90% to 95% were seen once. The input for sequencing was peripheral blood, taken after pregnancy. This TCR was recovered from a female donor in good health, enrolled as a control in a pregnancy study. The V and J genes are TRBV30 and TRBJ2-5; possible D gene TRBD2, 5 bases. CDR3 loop: CAWSVAAGSSTQYF. CDR3 nucleotides: TGTGCCTGGAGTGTGGCCGCGGGCTCCTCGACCCAGTACTTC.